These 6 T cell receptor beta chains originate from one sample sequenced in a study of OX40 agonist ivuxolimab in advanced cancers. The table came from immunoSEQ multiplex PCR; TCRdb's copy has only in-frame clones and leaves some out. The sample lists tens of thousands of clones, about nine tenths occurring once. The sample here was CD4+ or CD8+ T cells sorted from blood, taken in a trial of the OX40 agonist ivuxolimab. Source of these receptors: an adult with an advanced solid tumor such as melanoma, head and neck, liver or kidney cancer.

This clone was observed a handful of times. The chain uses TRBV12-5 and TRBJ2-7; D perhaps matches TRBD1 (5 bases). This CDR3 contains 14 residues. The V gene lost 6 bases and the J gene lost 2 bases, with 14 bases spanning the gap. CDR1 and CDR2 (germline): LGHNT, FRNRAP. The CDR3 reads CASGQTTETYEQYF. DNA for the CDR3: TGTGCTAGTGGCCAGACGACAGAGACCTACGAGCAGTACTTC.

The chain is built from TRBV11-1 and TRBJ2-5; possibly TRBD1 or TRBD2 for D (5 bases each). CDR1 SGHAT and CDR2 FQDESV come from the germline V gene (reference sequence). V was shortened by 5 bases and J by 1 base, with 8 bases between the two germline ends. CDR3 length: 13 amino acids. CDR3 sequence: CASSGTSQETQYF. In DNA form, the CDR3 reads TGTGCCAGCAGCGGGACCTCCCAAGAGACCCAGTACTTC.

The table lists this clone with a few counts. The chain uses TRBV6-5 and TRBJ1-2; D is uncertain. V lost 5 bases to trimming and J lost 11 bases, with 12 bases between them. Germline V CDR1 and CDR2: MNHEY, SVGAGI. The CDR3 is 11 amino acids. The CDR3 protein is CASSEAGPYTF. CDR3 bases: TGTGCCAGCAGTGAAGCCGGACCATACACCTTC.

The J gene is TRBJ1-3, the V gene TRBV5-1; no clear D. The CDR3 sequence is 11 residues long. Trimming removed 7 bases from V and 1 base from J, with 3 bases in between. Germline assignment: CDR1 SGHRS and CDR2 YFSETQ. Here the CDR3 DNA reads TGCGCCAGCGGATCTGGAAACACCATATATTTT. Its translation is CASGSGNTIYF.

This CDR3 is CASSLSPGLAYNEQFF. CDR3 bases: TGTGCCAGCAGCTTATCTCCGGGACTGGCCTACAATGAGCAGTTCTTC. The chain links TRBV7-6 to TRBJ2-1, with a possible D match to TRBD2 (6 bases). Deletions cut 2 bases from V and 2 bases from J, with 13 bases between. The CDR3 loop spans 16 amino acids. Germline V lookup: CDR1 SGHVS, CDR2 FNYEAQ.

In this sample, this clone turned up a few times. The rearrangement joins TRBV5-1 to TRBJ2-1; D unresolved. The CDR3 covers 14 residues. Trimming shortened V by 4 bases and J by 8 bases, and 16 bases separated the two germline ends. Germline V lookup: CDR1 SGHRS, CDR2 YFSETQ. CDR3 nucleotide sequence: TGCGCCAGCAGCCCCGGTTTGACCGTCGATGAGCAGTTCTTC. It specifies CASSPGLTVDEQFF. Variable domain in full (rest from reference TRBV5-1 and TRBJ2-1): KAGVTQTPRYLIKTRGQQVTLSCSPISGHRSVSWYQQTPGQGLQFLFEYFSETQRNKGNFPGRFSGRQFSNSRSEMNVSTLELGDSALYLCASSPGLTVDEQFFGPGTRLTVL.